These 13 T cell receptor beta chains were all obtained from the same sample, sequenced in a study of cytomegalovirus exposure and HLA in healthy donors. Researchers ran the PCR with 60 Vbeta and 13 Jbeta primers. Produced via immunoSEQ multiplex PCR; TCRdb's table is partial and in-frame only. The sample holds tens of thousands of clones, less than 8% seen once. Sequencing used PBMCs. The receptors stem from a man in his fifties in good health and CMV-seronegative.

About this clone: The junction departs from germline at one end; a sequencing error may be responsible. The chain links TRBV5-4 to TRBJ1-6, with D perhaps TRBD1 (5 bases). The CDR3 has 15 residues. Germline values: CDR1 SGHNT, CDR2 YYREEE (reference sequence). CDR3 nucleotides: TGTGCCAGCAGCTTGAACCAGGGCGCTAATTCACCCCTCAACTTT. Translation gives CASSLNQGANSPLNF.

In this sample, this clone turned up a few times. The V call is TRBV5-4, the J call TRBJ1-3; perhaps TRBD1 as D (5 bases). CDR1 SGHNT and CDR2 YYREEE come from the germline V gene (reference sequence). The CDR3 loop spans 16 amino acids. V gave up 1 base and J gave up 0 bases, with 11 bases separating them. This CDR3 is CASSLQGRDSGNTIYF. The CDR3 coding sequence is TGTGCCAGCAGCTTGCAGGGCAGGGACTCTGGAAACACCATATATTTT.

This chain joins TRBV9 and TRBJ2-5; weak D call: TRBD2 (6 bases). Judging by the DNA end, TRBJ2-7 fits better; the J call may be wrong. CDR3 length: 15 residues. The germline V gene has CDR1 SGDLS and CDR2 YYNGEE. CDR3: CASSVGVRDDYEQYF. For the CDR3, the DNA is TGTGCCAGCAGCGTAGGGGTGCGGGATGACTACGAGCAGTACTTC.

This clone was counted a few times. The rearrangement links TRBV28 to TRBJ2-3, with 9 bases aligning to TRBD2. The CDR3 has 14 residues. V dropped 3 bases and J dropped 6; count of bases not matched to a gene: 4. Germline V lookup: CDR1 MDHEN, CDR2 SYDVKM. The CDR3: CASSFSGSRDTQYF. In DNA, the CDR3 is TGTGCCAGCAGTTTTAGCGGGAGTAGGGATACGCAGTATTTT.

The gene calls are TRBV29-1 and TRBJ2-7; 12 nucleotides align to TRBD2. The CDR3 extends over 12 amino acids. Germline V CDR1 and CDR2: SQVTM, ANQGSEA. V lost 6 bases and J lost 5; bases outside the gene matches: 2. CDR3 nucleotide sequence: TGCAGCGTAAGGACTAGCGGGAACGAGCAGTACTTC. Its translation: CSVRTSGNEQYF.

There are a few counts of this clone. The V call is TRBV5-4, the J call TRBJ1-1; TRBD1 matches at 9 bases. Germline lookup yields CDR1 SGHNT and CDR2 YYREEE (reference sequence). V lost 4 bases to trimming and J lost 5 bases; unmatched junction nucleotides: 9. The CDR3 extends over 15 amino acids. The CDR3 protein is CASSTGQGVGTEAFF. CDR3 DNA sequence: TGTGCCAGCAGCACGGGACAGGGTGTGGGAACTGAAGCTTTCTTT. The variable domain in full, completed from reference TRBV5-4 and TRBJ1-1, reads ETGVTQSPTHLIKTRGQQVTLRCSSQSGHNTVSWYQQALGQGPQFIFQYYREEENGRGNFPPRFSGLQFPNYSSELNVNALELDDSALYLCASSTGQGVGTEAFFGQGTRLTVV.

The V call is TRBV7-2, the J call TRBJ1-1; D not certain. The CDR3 loop spans 13 amino acids. The V and J ends lost 3 bases and 2 bases respectively, with 7 bases between them. Looked up from germline, CDR1 is SGHTA and CDR2 is FQGNSA. The CDR3 reads CASSFQENTEAFF. CDR3 bases: TGTGCCAGCAGCTTTCAGGAAAACACTGAAGCTTTCTTT.

The genes are TRBV27 and TRBJ2-7; a possible D gene is TRBD2 (6 bases). The V gene's germline CDR1 is MNHEY and CDR2 SMNVEV (reference sequence). The CDR3 extends over 16 amino acids. The V end was cut by 6 bases, the J end by 3 bases, with 21 bases between. The CDR3: CASSPGSSAGLYEQYF. In DNA, the CDR3 is TGTGCCAGCAGCCCCGGGAGTAGCGCCGGTCTCTACGAGCAGTACTTC.

This chain uses TRBV7-2 with TRBJ1-1; 8 nucleotides agree with TRBD1. The CDR3 has 14 amino acids. V shed 5 bases and J 3 bases; nucleotides not matched to a gene: 5. The germline V gene encodes CDR1 SGHTA and CDR2 FQGNSA. The CDR3 loop is CASSQDRVYTEAFF. The CDR3 bases are TGTGCCAGCAGCCAGGACAGGGTTTACACTGAAGCTTTCTTT.

CDR3 protein: CASSLDSKNIQYF. DNA for the CDR3: TGTGCCAGCAGCTTGGACAGCAAAAACATTCAGTACTTC. The chain links TRBV7-8 to TRBJ2-4, with a possible D match to TRBD1 (6 bases). The CDR3 sequence is 13 residues long. In germline, CDR1 is SGHVS, CDR2 FQNEAQ. V shed 3 bases and J shed 3 bases, with 6 bases lying between them.

The gene calls are TRBV30 and TRBJ1-6; D is uncertain. Trimming cost V 0 bases and J 6 bases, with 15 bases left between them. The CDR3 has 16 amino acids. Germline-derived CDR1 and CDR2 are GTSNPN and SVGIG (reference sequence). Here the CDR3 DNA reads TGTGCCTGGAGTGTACTTACCGGGTTTGGTAATTCACCCCTCCACTTT. This gives the protein CAWSVLTGFGNSPLHF.

A few counts support this clone. The rearrangement links TRBV11-2 to TRBJ2-1, with D tentatively TRBD1 (6 bases). The CDR3 spans 13 residues. Germline loops: CDR1 SGHAT, CDR2 FQNNGV. Between the trimmed V and J ends, which lost 3 bases and 12 bases, there was a span of 15 bases. The CDR3, as DNA: TGTGCCAGCAGCTTTTCCCAACAGGGTACGCAGTTCTTC. It is translated as CASSFSQQGTQFF.

V gene TRBV7-9 combines with J gene TRBJ2-1, with D possibly being TRBD2 (5 bases). Germline V gene lookup returns CDR1 SEHNR and CDR2 FQNEAQ (reference sequence). The CDR3 spans 15 residues. Trimming pared 2 bases from V and 0 bases from J, leaving 8 bases between. CDR3 DNA sequence: TGTGCCAGCAGCTTAAGAGGGATCTCCTACAATGAGCAGTTCTTC. This gives the protein CASSLRGISYNEQFF.